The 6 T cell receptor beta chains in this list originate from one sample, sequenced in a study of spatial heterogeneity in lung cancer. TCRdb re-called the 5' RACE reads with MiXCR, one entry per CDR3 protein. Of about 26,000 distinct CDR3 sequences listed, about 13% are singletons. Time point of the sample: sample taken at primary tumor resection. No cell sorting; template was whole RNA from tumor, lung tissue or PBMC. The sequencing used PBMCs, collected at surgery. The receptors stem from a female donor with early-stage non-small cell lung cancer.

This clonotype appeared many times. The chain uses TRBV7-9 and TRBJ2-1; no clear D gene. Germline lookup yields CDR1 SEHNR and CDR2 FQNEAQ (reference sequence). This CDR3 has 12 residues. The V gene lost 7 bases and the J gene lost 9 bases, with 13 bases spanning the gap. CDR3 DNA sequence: TGTGCCAGCACCCTTCTCGAGCGTGAGCAGTTCTTC. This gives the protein CASTLLEREQFF.

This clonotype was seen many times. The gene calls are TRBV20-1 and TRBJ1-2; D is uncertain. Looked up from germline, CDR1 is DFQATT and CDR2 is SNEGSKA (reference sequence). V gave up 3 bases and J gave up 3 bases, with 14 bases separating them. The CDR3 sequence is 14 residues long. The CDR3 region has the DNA TGCAGTGCTAGTAGAGGCACGAAGGACTATGGCTACACCTTC. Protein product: CSASRGTKDYGYTF.

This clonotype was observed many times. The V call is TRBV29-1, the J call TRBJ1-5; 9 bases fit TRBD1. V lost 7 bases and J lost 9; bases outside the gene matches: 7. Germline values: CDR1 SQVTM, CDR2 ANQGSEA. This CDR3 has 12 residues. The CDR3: CSARTGDRPQHF. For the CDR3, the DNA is TGCAGCGCTCGGACAGGGGATCGGCCCCAGCATTTT.

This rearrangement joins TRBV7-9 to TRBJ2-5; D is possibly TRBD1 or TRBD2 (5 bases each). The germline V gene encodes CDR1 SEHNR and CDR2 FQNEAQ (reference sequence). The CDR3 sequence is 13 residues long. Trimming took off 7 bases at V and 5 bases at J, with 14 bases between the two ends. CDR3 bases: TGTGCCAGCATGGGGACGGGCTGGGAGACCCAGTACTTC. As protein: CASMGTGWETQYF.

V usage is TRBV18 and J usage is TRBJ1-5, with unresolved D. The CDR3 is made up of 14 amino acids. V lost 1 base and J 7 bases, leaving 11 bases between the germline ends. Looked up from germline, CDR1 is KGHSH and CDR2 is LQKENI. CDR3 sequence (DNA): TGTGCCAGCTCACCACAGCTTGGGTACCAGCCCCAGCATTTT. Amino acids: CASSPQLGYQPQHF.

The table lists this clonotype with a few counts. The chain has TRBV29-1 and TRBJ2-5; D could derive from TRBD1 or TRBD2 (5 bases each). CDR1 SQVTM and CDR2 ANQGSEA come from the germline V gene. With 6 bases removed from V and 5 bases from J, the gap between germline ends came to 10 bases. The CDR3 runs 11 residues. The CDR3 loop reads CSVEGTETQYF. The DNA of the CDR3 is TGCAGCGTAGAGGGGACGGAGACCCAGTACTTC.